These T cell receptor beta chains were read from a single sample in a study of T cells in localized non-small cell lung cancer. The data were produced by immunoSEQ multiplex PCR, yet TCRdb's version contains in-frame clones alone and is incomplete. The sample has under 12,000 clones, over 90% seen once; the top ten hold roughly an eighth. Sequencing used peripheral blood, obtained before any cancer treatment. The origin of the receptors is a male donor older than 55 with stage III lung adenocarcinoma. The CDR3 runs from the conserved cysteine through the conserved F or W. Fields, in order: J gene, D gene, clone size, V gene, CDR3 DNA, CDR3 protein. D genes are given only for firm matches. For some rows the clone size is stated as once, few or many, or as a class when expanded; others skip it.

TRBJ1-4 | TRBD1 | - | TRBV11-2 | TGTGCCAGCAGCTTAGCGGCAGGGGGCTTTGAAAAACTGTTTTTT | CASSLAAGGFEKLFF
TRBJ2-1 | - | - | TRBV5-1 | TGCGCCAGCAGCTCCGGAGGGCCCGACAATGAGCAGTTCTTC | CASSSGGPDNEQFF
TRBJ1-5 | - | - | TRBV2 | TGTGCCAGCAGTTTACAGGGAGGACAGCCCCAGCATTTT | CASSLQGGQPQHF
TRBJ1-4 | - | - | TRBV5-4 | TGTGCCAGCAGCTACCGACAGGAGAGGAAACTGTTTTTT | CASSYRQERKLFF
TRBJ1-1 | - | - | TRBV7-2 | TGTGCCAGCAGCTTAATTCCCCGGGTTCGGACTGAAGCTTTCTTT | CASSLIPRVRTEAFF
TRBJ2-7 | TRBD2 | - | TRBV5-4 | TGTGCCAGCAGCTGGGGAGGGCCAAGATACGAGCAGTACTTC | CASSWGGPRYEQYF
TRBJ2-7 | - | - | TRBV5-1 | TGCGCCAGCAGCTTGGCAGGGACACCCTCAGCCTACGAGCAGTACTTC | CASSLAGTPSAYEQYF
TRBJ2-1 | TRBD1 | - | TRBV27 | TGTGCCAGCAGTTTATACCCCGACAGGGGGGGGGACAATGAGCAGTTCTTC | CASSLYPDRGGDNEQFF
TRBJ2-3 | - | - | TRBV7-9 | TGTGCCAGCAGCCCACAGGTAGCCACAGATACGCAGTATTTT | CASSPQVATDTQYF
TRBJ2-3 | TRBD2 | - | TRBV28 | TGTGCCAGCAGAGATAGCGGGAGTAGGACAGATACGCAGTATTTT | CASRDSGSRTDTQYF
TRBJ1-4 | TRBD1 | - | TRBV4-2 | TGTGCCAGCGCCCGGGACAGAGTTATTAATGAAAAACTGTTTTTT | CASARDRVINEKLFF
TRBJ2-5 | - | - | TRBV20-1 | TGCAGTGGCCTTTTCGAGACCCAGTACTTC | CSGLFETQYF
TRBJ1-1 | - | - | TRBV30 | TGTGCCTGGAGTGTCCAGGGTAACGTGAACACTGAAGCTTTCTTT | CAWSVQGNVNTEAFF
TRBJ2-5 | TRBD2 | - | TRBV4-1 | TGCGCCAGCAGTCCGGGACTAGCGGGAGAGGGGACCCAGTACTTC | CASSPGLAGEGTQYF
TRBJ1-4 | - | - | TRBV5-1 | TGCGCCAGCAGCTTGGAGGGCTTGGCTAATGAAAAACTGTTTTTT | CASSLEGLANEKLFF
TRBJ2-3 | TRBD2 | - | TRBV6-5 | TGTACCAGCTCCTACAGTAGCGGGAGAGGAAATACGCAGTATTTT | CTSSYSSGRGNTQYF
TRBJ2-1 | TRBD2 | - | TRBV18 | TGTGCCAGCTCACGGGGGGGGTCCTACAATGAGCAGTTCTTC | CASSRGGSYNEQFF
TRBJ2-3 | TRBD1 | few | TRBV11-1 | TGTGCCAGCAGCGCTAACAGGGGAGTCACAGATACGCAGTATTTT | CASSANRGVTDTQYF
TRBJ2-3 | - | - | TRBV5-5 | TGTGCCAGCAGCGCTACCACAGATACGCAGTATTTT | CASSATTDTQYF
TRBJ2-1 | TRBD1 | - | TRBV7-2 | TGTGCCAGCAGCGAGGCAGGGGGAAGCTCCTACAATGAGCAGTTCTTC | CASSEAGGSSYNEQFF
TRBJ2-7 | - | - | TRBV5-4 | TGTGCCAGCAGCGGGGGCTCCTACGAGCAGTACTTC | CASSGGSYEQYF
TRBJ1-1 | - | once | TRBV25-1 | TGTGCCAGCAGTGAATGGGGGGGCAGGGACACTGAAGCTTTCTTT | CASSEWGGRDTEAFF
TRBJ2-3 | - | - | TRBV27 | TGTGCCAGCAGTTTATCGAACCCGACACTACTACGGCACACAGATACGCAGTATTTT | CASSLSNPTLLRHTDTQYF
TRBJ2-1 | TRBD2 | - | TRBV29-1 | TGCAGCGCCGGACTAGCGGGAGCGATTGAGCAGTTCTTC | CSAGLAGAIEQFF
TRBJ1-3 | - | - | TRBV7-2 | TGTGCCAGCAGCCTTAGGGATGCAAACTCTGGAAACACCATATATTTT | CASSLRDANSGNTIYF
TRBJ1-1 | - | few | TRBV5-1 | TGCGCCAGCAGCTTGAGGAGTGGGGGCACTGAAGCTTTCTTT | CASSLRSGGTEAFF
TRBJ2-3 | TRBD2 | - | TRBV29-1 | TGCAGCGTTCTATCGCGGGAGGGCCTCGGTACGCAGTATTTT | CSVLSREGLGTQYF
TRBJ1-1 | TRBD1 | - | TRBV5-1 | TGCGCCAGCAGCTTGTATATCGACAGGGGGTTCTCTGAAGCTTTCTTT | CASSLYIDRGFSEAFF
TRBJ2-7 | TRBD1 | once | TRBV10-1 | TGCGCCAGCAGTGAGTCGGCGAGGACAGGGGGGGGCGAGCAGTACTTC | CASSESARTGGGEQYF
TRBJ2-2 | - | - | TRBV7-9 | TGTGCCAGCAGCTTGGCCGGGAGTCCCGCCACCGGGGAGCTGTTTTTT | CASSLAGSPATGELFF
TRBJ2-3 | TRBD2 | - | TRBV5-1 | TGCGCCAGCAGCTGGGGTGAGCGGGGGACCACAGATACGCAGTATTTT | CASSWGERGTTDTQYF
TRBJ2-7 | TRBD2 | - | TRBV9 | TGTGCCAGCAGCGTAGGTGGAAGCGGGACCACCTACGAGCAGTACTTC | CASSVGGSGTTYEQYF
TRBJ2-5 | TRBD2 | - | TRBV4-1 | TGCGCCAGCAGCTTCCCCCGGGAGGGGGGAGAGACCCAGTACTTC | CASSFPREGGETQYF
TRBJ1-1 | - | - | TRBV6-1 | TGTGCCACAAGGGGGGCCGCGAGCACTGAAGCTTTCTTT | CATRGAASTEAFF
TRBJ2-1 | - | - | TRBV6-5 | TGTGCCAGCAGTTACTCGATGGGTAATGAGCAGTTCTTC | CASSYSMGNEQFF
TRBJ2-7 | - | - | TRBV11-2 | TGTGCCAGCAGCTTAGGCAGCTACGAGCAGTACTTC | CASSLGSYEQYF